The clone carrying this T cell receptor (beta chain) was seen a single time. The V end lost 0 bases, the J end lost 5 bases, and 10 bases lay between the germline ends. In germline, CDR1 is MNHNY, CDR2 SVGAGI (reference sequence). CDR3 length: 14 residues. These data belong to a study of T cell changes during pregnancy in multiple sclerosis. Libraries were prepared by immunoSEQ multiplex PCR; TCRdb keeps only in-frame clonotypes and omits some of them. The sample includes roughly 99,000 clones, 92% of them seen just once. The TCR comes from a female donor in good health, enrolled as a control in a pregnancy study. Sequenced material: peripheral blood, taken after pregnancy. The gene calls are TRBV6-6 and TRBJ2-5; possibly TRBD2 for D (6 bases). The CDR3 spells CASSYSAGRETQYF. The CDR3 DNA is TGTGCCAGCAGTTACTCGGCTGGGAGGGAGACCCAGTACTTC.